This is a list of T cell receptor beta chains from one sample in a study of T cell clones after liver transplantation. Here immunoSEQ multiplex PCR was the method, and the copy in TCRdb shows in-frame clones only, minus some. The table includes 68,000 or so clones, around 80% detected once. The sample consisted of CD4+ T cells from blood, taken before liver transplant. All receptors come from a human donor who received a liver transplant. The conserved cysteine and the conserved F or W are not part of the CDR3 here.

>TRBV6-5|11
ASCRGSLGGYT
>TRBV29-1|11
SVVRRGTDTQY
>TRBV5-4|12
ASSSKQGSTEAF
>TRBV14|11
ASSQLLSGEQY
>TRBV19|13
ASSLQGLDNQPQH
>TRBV28|14
ASSFGVPSRYGKLF
>TRBV5-1|13
ASSLAGSGSYGYT
>TRBV28|13
ASSPPRGGNQPQH
>TRBV19|12
ASSTRPVGGEQY
>TRBV2|10
ASLFYLGEQY
>TRBV7-8|13
ASGLTGTGANVLT
>TRBV9|13
ASSVGSGAYNEQF
>TRBV7-2|12
ASSPRQGNTEAF
>TRBV7-2|12
ASSLGTAYNEQF
>TRBV7-8|12
ASSLVGATYEQY
>TRBV25-1|15
ASSEGPGTGWSETQY
>TRBV5-1|13
ASSLQRGQGETQY
>TRBV30|11
AWTSGLTDTQY
>TRBV7-2|9
ASSLHYEQY
>TRBV10-3|11
AISPGQSYEQY
>TRBV7-3|13
ASSPSRANTGELF
>TRBV7-9|11
ASEKGVSDTQY
>TRBV28|16
ASSLWTDGGGGTGELF
>TRBV9|14
ASSVAPHRREETQY
>TRBV9|15
ASSLQLAGGQADTQY
>TRBV28|12
ASKDRASYNEQF
>TRBV9|15
ASSVNSGRRYTGELF